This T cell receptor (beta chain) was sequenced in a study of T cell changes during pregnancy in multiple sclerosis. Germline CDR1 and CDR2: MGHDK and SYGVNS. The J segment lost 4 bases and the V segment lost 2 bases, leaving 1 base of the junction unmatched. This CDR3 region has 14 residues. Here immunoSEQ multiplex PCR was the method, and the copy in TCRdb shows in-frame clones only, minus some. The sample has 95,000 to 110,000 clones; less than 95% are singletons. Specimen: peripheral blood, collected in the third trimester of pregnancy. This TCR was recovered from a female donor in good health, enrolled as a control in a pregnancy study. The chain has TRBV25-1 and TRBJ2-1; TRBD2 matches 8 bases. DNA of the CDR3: TGTGCCAGCAGTGAAGCGGGGGGATACAATGAGCAGTTCTTC. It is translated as CASSEAGGYNEQFF. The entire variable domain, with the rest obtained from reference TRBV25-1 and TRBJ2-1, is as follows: EADIYQTPRYLVIGTGKKITLECSQTMGHDKMYWYQQDPGMELHLIHYSYGVNSTEKGDLSSESTVSRIRTEHFPLTLESARPSHTSQYLCASSEAGGYNEQFFGPGTRLTVL.